This T cell receptor (beta chain) was identified during a study of T cells in Graves' hyperthyroidism and ophthalmopathy. The overall study: Prior to any treatment, at the point of initial diagnosis, peripheral blood was collected.

Study-level results: The blood repertoire included most of the expanded thyroid clonotypes above 0.001.

Patients were excluded because of uncontrolled infection, other autoimmune disease, pregnancy or lactation. Clinical symptoms, serum thyroxine and TRAb, thyroid ultrasound and orbital computed tomography were used for the diagnoses. This clonotype has more than one count but fewer than ten. Its antigen is not identified. This CDR3 region has 14 residues. The V gene lost 6 bases and the J gene lost 4 bases, with 16 bases spanning the gap. Germline CDR1 and CDR2: MNHNS and SASEGT. TCR beta CDR3 regions were amplified from RNA transcripts. Using the HTBI primer set, a first-round RT-PCR was run on the TCR CDR3. MiXCR was run by TCRdb on the multiplex PCR reads, yielding one entry per CDR3 protein. The sample records a few hundred thousand distinct CDR3 sequences, approximately 14% being singletons.

Sequenced input: blood. The source is a young woman with Graves' hyperthyroidism. V and J are TRBV6-1 and TRBJ2-7; the D is unclear. DNA for the CDR3: TGTGCCAGCAGCCACTCCGCGAGTAGGTACGAGCAGTACTTC. Encoded protein: CASSHSASRYEQYF.